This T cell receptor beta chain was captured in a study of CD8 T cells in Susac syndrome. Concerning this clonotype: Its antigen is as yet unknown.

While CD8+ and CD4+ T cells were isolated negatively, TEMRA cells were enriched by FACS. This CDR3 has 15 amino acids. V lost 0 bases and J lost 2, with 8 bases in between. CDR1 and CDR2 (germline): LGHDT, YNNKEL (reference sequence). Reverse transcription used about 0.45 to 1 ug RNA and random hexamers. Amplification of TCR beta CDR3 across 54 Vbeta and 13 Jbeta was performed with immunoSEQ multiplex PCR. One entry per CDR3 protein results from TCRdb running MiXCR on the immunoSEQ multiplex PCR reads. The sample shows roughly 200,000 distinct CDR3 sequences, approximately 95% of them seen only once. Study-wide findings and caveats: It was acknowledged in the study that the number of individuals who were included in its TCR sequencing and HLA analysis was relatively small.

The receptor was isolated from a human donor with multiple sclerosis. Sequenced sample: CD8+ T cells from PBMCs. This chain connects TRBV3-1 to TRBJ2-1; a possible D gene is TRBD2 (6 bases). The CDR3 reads CASSQEPGAYNEQFF. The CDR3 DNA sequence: TGTGCCAGCAGCCAAGAACCGGGAGCCTACAATGAGCAGTTCTTC.